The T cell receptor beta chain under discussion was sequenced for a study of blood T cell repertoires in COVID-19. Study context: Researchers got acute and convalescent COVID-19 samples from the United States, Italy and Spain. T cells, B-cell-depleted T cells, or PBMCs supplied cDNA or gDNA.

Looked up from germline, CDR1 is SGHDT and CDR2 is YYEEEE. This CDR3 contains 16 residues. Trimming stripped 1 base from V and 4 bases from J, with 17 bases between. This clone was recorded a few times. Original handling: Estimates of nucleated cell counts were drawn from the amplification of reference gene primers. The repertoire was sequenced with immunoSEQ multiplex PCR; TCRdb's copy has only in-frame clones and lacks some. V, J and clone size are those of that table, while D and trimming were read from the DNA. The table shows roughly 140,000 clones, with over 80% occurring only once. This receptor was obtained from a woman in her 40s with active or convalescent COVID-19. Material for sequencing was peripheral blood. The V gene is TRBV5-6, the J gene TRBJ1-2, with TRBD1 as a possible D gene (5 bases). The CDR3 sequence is CASSLFVSPQGYGYTF. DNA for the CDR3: TGTGCCAGCAGCTTGTTTGTAAGTCCCCAGGGCTATGGCTACACCTTC.